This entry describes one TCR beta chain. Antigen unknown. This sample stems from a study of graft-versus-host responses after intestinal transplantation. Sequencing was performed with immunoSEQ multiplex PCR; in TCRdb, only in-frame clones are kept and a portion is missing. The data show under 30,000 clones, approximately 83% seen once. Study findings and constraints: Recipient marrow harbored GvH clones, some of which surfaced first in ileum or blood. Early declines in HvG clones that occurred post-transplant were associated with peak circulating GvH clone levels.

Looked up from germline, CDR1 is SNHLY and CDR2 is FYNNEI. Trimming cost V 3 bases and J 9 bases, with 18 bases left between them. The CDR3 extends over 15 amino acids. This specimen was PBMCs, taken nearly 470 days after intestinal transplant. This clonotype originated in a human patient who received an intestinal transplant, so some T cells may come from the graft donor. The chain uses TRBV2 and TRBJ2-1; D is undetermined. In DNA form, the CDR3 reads TGTGCCAGCAGTGACATCTTCGTGAATCGCCTTGAGCAGTTCTTC. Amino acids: CASSDIFVNRLEQFF.